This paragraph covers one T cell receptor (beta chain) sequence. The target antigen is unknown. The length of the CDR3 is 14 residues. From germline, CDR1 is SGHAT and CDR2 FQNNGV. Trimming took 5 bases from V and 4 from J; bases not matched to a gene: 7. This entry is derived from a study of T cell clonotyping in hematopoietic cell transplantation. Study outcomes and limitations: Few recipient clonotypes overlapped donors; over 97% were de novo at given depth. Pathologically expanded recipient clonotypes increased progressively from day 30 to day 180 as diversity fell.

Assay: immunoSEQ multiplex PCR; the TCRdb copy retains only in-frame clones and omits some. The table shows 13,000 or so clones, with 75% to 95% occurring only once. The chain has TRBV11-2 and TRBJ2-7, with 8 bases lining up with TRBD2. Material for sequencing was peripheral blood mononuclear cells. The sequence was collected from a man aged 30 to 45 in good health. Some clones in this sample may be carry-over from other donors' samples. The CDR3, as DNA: TGTGCCAGCAGCCCCCCCGGGGGGGCGTACGAGCAGTACTTC. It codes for CASSPPGGAYEQYF.